Listed below are T cell receptor beta chains from one sample, sequenced in a study of quantifying T cell responses using KT2 cells. TCRdb reprocessed the UMI-ligation and nested PCR reads with MiXCR, giving one entry per CDR3 protein. The sample lists over 35,000 distinct CDR3 sequences; about 17% were seen once. Material: PBMCs spiked with cells of the T cell clone KT2. Source of these receptors: a human donor. Both conserved end residues are part of each CDR3. A D gene is named only where the DNA matches it firmly. Clone size is stated in some rows and not others, as once, few, many or a class when expanded.

V: TRBV6-5
size: NA
J: TRBJ2-3
D: NA
length: 16
DNA: TGTGCCAGCAGTTACTCGCCAGGGACTGTCCCAGATACGCAGTATTTT
CDR3: CASSYSPGTVPDTQYF

V: TRBV25-1
size: few
J: TRBJ2-3
D: TRBD2
length: 18
DNA: TGTGCCAGCAGTGATGCTTACCTAGCGGGGGGGCAAGCAGATACGCAGTATTTT
CDR3: CASSDAYLAGGQADTQYF

V: TRBV29-1
size: few
J: TRBJ2-7
D: NA
length: 15
DNA: TGCAGCGTTTTTAGGTCCGGCCAGGGAGTTTACGGGCAGTACTTC
CDR3: CSVFRSGQGVYGQYF

V: TRBV6-2/TRBV6-3
size: NA
J: TRBJ1-1
D: TRBD1
length: 15
DNA: TGTGCCAGCAGTTTCCGGGACAGGGCTAGCACTGAAGCTTTCTTT
CDR3: CASSFRDRASTEAFF

V: TRBV7-8
size: few
J: TRBJ2-3
D: TRBD2
length: 19
DNA: TGTGCCAGCAGCCTACTTGAGGGACTAGCGGGGGCAAGCACAGATACGCAGTATTTT
CDR3: CASSLLEGLAGASTDTQYF

V: TRBV28
size: NA
J: TRBJ1-1
D: NA
length: 15
DNA: TGTGCCAGCAGTCCAGACCGGCACAGCCTCCCTGAAGCTTTCTTT
CDR3: CASSPDRHSLPEAFF

V: TRBV6-5
size: NA
J: TRBJ2-1
D: TRBD2
length: 16
DNA: TGTGCCAGCAGCCATCTTGCCTCGGGGGGGTACAATGAGCAGTTCTTC
CDR3: CASSHLASGGYNEQFF

V: TRBV6-5
size: many
J: TRBJ1-5
D: NA
length: 13
DNA: TGTGCCAGCTCGTGGGGTCGGAATCAGCCCCAGCATTTT
CDR3: CASSWGRNQPQHF

V: TRBV3-1
size: NA
J: TRBJ2-1
D: NA
length: 15
DNA: TGTGCCAGCAGCCCAGGCGGGGTTTCCTACAATGAGCAGTTCTTC
CDR3: CASSPGGVSYNEQFF

V: TRBV19
size: NA
J: TRBJ2-7
D: TRBD1
length: 16
DNA: TGTGCCAGTAGTCCAATCGACGGGACAGGGAGCCACGAGCAGTACTTC
CDR3: CASSPIDGTGSHEQYF

V: TRBV3-1
size: NA
J: TRBJ1-5
D: NA
length: 16
DNA: TGTGCCAGCAGCCAAGGGTTTGAAGATGGCAATCAGCCCCAGCATTTT
CDR3: CASSQGFEDGNQPQHF

V: TRBV25-1
size: NA
J: TRBJ2-5
D: NA
length: 14
DNA: TGTGCCAGCAGTGACAGGCTAGTTCGAGAGACCCAGTACTTC
CDR3: CASSDRLVRETQYF